The rows below give T cell receptor beta chains drawn from one sample of a study of T-cell reconstitution after alpha-beta-depleted transplantation in children. MiXCR, applied by TCRdb to the PCR reads, yields one record per CDR3 protein. In the table there are 900,000 or so distinct CDR3 sequences, about 15% of which are singletons. The sample consisted of PBMCs, mostly from graft donor cells, taken 360 days after TCRalphabeta/CD19-depleted stem cell transplant. The receptors derive from a male patient younger than 18 who had a stem cell transplant for acute lymphoblastic leukemia, so the T cells may come from the graft donor. Each CDR3 is given with its conserved first and last residue. Each record gives: J gene, clone size, V gene, D gene, CDR3 DNA, CDR3 protein. The D gene is left open where the match is weak. Rows may omit the clone size; those that give it use once, few, many or a size class.

J gene: TRBJ2-1; clone size: few; V gene: TRBV3-1; D gene: TRBD2; CDR3 DNA: TGTGCCAGCAGCTTTGGACTAGCGGGAACCCCCTACAATGAGCAGTTCTTC; CDR3 protein: CASSFGLAGTPYNEQFF
J gene: TRBJ2-5; clone size: -; V gene: TRBV29-1; D gene: TRBD2; CDR3 DNA: TGCAGCGTGAGGGCGGCGCGGGGGCAAGAGACCCAGTACTTC; CDR3 protein: CSVRAARGQETQYF
J gene: TRBJ2-5; clone size: -; V gene: TRBV24-1; D gene: -; CDR3 DNA: TGTGCCACCAGTGAGGGGGGTAACAAAGAGACCCAGTACTTC; CDR3 protein: CATSEGGNKETQYF
J gene: TRBJ2-1; clone size: -; V gene: TRBV7-9; D gene: -; CDR3 DNA: TGTGCCAGCAGCTTAGGGTGGGATGAGCAGTTCTTC; CDR3 protein: CASSLGWDEQFF
J gene: TRBJ2-3; clone size: many; V gene: TRBV7-6; D gene: TRBD2; CDR3 DNA: TGTGCCAGCAGCTTAGAGGCTAGCGGCTACACAGATACGCAGTATTTT; CDR3 protein: CASSLEASGYTDTQYF
J gene: TRBJ1-5; clone size: -; V gene: TRBV20-1; D gene: TRBD1; CDR3 DNA: TGCAGTGCCGACAGGGGTAATCAGCCCCAGCATTTT; CDR3 protein: CSADRGNQPQHF
J gene: TRBJ1-2; clone size: few; V gene: TRBV20-1; D gene: -; CDR3 DNA: TGCAGTGCTAGAGATCCATCTTATGGCTACACCTTC; CDR3 protein: CSARDPSYGYTF
J gene: TRBJ2-1; clone size: -; V gene: TRBV5-1; D gene: -; CDR3 DNA: TGCGCCAGCAGCCCAGCCCACAATGAGCAGTTCTTC; CDR3 protein: CASSPAHNEQFF
J gene: TRBJ2-5; clone size: -; V gene: TRBV7-8; D gene: TRBD1; CDR3 DNA: TGTGCCAGCAGCTTCCCTCCGACAGGGCTTCAAGAGACCCAGTACTTC; CDR3 protein: CASSFPPTGLQETQYF
J gene: TRBJ2-3; clone size: few; V gene: TRBV6-4; D gene: TRBD2; CDR3 DNA: TGTGCCAGCAGTGACGACCCTAGCGGGTGGGGCACAGATACGCAGTATTTT; CDR3 protein: CASSDDPSGWGTDTQYF
J gene: TRBJ1-1; clone size: -; V gene: TRBV5-1; D gene: -; CDR3 DNA: TGCGCCAGCAGCCAGGGCGGGGGGGGCACTGAAGCTTTCTTT; CDR3 protein: CASSQGGGGTEAFF
J gene: TRBJ1-3; clone size: few; V gene: TRBV7-9; D gene: TRBD1; CDR3 DNA: TGTGCCAGCAGCTCGTTACAGGGGGAAGGTGGAAACACCATATATTTT; CDR3 protein: CASSSLQGEGGNTIYF
J gene: TRBJ2-5; clone size: many; V gene: TRBV7-2; D gene: TRBD2; CDR3 DNA: TGTGCCAGCAGCACCAGACTAGCGGGAGCTATGGGGACCCAGTACTTC; CDR3 protein: CASSTRLAGAMGTQYF
J gene: TRBJ2-1; clone size: few; V gene: TRBV2; D gene: -; CDR3 DNA: TGTGCCAGCAGGGTTGGGCAATCCTACAATGAGCAGTTCTTC; CDR3 protein: CASRVGQSYNEQFF
J gene: TRBJ2-3; clone size: -; V gene: TRBV5-5; D gene: TRBD2; CDR3 DNA: TGTGCCAGCAGCACCGGGACTAGCGGGAGAAGCACAGATACGCAGTATTTT; CDR3 protein: CASSTGTSGRSTDTQYF
J gene: TRBJ2-2; clone size: -; V gene: TRBV9; D gene: TRBD2; CDR3 DNA: TGTGCCAGCAGCCCAGGGAGGTTAGCGGGGGCGTGGGCTGGGGAGCTGTTTTTT; CDR3 protein: CASSPGRLAGAWAGELFF
J gene: TRBJ2-7; clone size: -; V gene: TRBV2; D gene: TRBD2; CDR3 DNA: TGTGCCAGCAGTGAATGGGGGAGGGACTCCTACGAGCAGTACTTC; CDR3 protein: CASSEWGRDSYEQYF
J gene: TRBJ2-1; clone size: few; V gene: TRBV29-1; D gene: -; CDR3 DNA: TGCAGCGTTGAAAGTCGCGAGCAGTTCTTC; CDR3 protein: CSVESREQFF
J gene: TRBJ2-5; clone size: -; V gene: TRBV29-1; D gene: -; CDR3 DNA: TGCAGCGTCCTAACAGGGACCCAAGAGACCCAGTACTTC; CDR3 protein: CSVLTGTQETQYF
J gene: TRBJ1-1; clone size: few; V gene: TRBV11-2; D gene: -; CDR3 DNA: TGTGCCAGCAGCTTAGTAAGGTTGGCTTCTGAAGCTTTCTTT; CDR3 protein: CASSLVRLASEAFF
J gene: TRBJ2-7; clone size: -; V gene: TRBV20-1; D gene: -; CDR3 DNA: TGCAGTGCTGGACGGAACTCTATGGTCGAGCAGTACTTC; CDR3 protein: CSAGRNSMVEQYF
J gene: TRBJ2-1; clone size: few; V gene: TRBV6-1; D gene: TRBD2; CDR3 DNA: TGTGCCAGCAGACTAGCGGGAGTCTCCTACAATGAGCAGTTCTTC; CDR3 protein: CASRLAGVSYNEQFF
J gene: TRBJ2-1; clone size: -; V gene: TRBV7-9; D gene: -; CDR3 DNA: TGTGCCAGCGGAATCAGGGCAGACAATGAGCAGTTCTTC; CDR3 protein: CASGIRADNEQFF